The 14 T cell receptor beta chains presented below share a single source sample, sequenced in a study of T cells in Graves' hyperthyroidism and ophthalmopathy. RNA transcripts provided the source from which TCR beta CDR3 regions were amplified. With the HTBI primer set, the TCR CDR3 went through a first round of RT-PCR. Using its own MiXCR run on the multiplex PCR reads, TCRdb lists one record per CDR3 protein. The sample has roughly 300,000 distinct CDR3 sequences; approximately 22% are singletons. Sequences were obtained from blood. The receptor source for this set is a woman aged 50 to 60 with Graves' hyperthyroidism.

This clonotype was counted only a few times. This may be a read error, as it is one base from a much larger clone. CDR3 sequence: CASSLAGVGNERFF. As DNA, the CDR3 is TGTGCCAGCAGCTTAGCGGGAGTCGGCAATGAGCGGTTCTTC. The V gene is TRBV7-8, the J gene TRBJ2-1, with D perhaps matching TRBD2 (5 bases). This CDR3 has 14 residues. Germline V lookup: CDR1 SGHVS, CDR2 FQNEAQ.

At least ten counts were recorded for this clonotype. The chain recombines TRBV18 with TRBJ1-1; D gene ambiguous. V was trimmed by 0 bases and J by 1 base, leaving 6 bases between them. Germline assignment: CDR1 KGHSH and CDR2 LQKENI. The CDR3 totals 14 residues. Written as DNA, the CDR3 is TGTGCCAGCTCACCACCTAACGCGAACACTGAAGCTTTCTTT. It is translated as CASSPPNANTEAFF.

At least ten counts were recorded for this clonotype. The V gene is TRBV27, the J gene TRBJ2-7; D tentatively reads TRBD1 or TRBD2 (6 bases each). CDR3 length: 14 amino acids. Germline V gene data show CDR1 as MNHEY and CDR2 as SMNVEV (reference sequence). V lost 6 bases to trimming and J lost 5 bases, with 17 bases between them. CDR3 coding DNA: TGTGCCAGCAGCCCGGACCGAAGGGGGGACGAGCAGTACTTC. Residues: CASSPDRRGDEQYF.

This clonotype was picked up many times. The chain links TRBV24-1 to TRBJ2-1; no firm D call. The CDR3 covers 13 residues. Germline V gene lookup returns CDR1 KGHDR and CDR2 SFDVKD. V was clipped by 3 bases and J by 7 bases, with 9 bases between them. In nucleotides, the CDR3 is TGTGCCACCAGTGATGAGCATTGGAATGAGCAGTTCTTC. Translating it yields CATSDEHWNEQFF.

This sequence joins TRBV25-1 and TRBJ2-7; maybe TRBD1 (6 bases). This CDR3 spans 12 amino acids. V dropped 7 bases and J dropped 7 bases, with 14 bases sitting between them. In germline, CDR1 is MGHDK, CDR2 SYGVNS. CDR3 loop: CASTTGGREQYF. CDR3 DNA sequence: TGTGCCAGCACCACTGGGGGCAGGGAGCAGTACTTC.

For the CDR3, the DNA is TGTGCCACCAGTGATTCCGGGACAGGGGGTGAAGCTTTCTTT. Encoded protein: CATSDSGTGGEAFF. The rearrangement links TRBV24-1 to TRBJ1-1; TRBD1 matches at 11 bases. The CDR3 contains 14 residues. In germline, CDR1 is KGHDR, CDR2 SFDVKD. V shed 2 bases and J 7 bases; nucleotides not matched to a gene: 2.

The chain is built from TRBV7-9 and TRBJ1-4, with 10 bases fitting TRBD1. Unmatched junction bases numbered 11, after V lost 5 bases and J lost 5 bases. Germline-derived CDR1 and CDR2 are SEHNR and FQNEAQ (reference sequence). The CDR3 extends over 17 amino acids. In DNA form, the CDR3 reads TGTGCCAGCAGCAGAGTTTTGGGACAGGGGACGAATGAAAAACTGTTTTTT. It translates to CASSRVLGQGTNEKLFF.

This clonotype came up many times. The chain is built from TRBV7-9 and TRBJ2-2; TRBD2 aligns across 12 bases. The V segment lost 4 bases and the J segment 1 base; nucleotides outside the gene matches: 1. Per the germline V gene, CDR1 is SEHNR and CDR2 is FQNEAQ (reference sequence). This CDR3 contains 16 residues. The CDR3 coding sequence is TGTGCCAGCAGCTGGGGACTAGCGGGGAACACCGGGGAGCTGTTTTTT. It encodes CASSWGLAGNTGELFF.

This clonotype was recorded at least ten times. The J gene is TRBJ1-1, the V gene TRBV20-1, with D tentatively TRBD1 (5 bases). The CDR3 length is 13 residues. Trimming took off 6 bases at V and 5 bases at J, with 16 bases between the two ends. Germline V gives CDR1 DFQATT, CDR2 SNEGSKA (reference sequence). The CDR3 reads CSAPSGGATEAFF. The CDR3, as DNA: TGCAGTGCCCCGTCCGGGGGAGCAACTGAAGCTTTCTTT.

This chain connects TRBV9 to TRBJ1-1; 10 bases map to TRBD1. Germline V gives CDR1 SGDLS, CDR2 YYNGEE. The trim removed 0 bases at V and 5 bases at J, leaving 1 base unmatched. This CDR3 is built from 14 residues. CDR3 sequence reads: CASSVGTGGTEAFF. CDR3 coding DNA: TGTGCCAGCAGCGTAGGGACAGGGGGAACTGAAGCTTTCTTT.

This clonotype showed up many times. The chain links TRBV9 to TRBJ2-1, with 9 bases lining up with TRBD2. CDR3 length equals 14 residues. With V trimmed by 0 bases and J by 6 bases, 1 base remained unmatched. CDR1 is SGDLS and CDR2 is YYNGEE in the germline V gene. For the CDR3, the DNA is TGTGCCAGCAGCGTAGTTAGCGGGGGCAATGAGCAGTTCTTC. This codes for CASSVVSGGNEQFF.

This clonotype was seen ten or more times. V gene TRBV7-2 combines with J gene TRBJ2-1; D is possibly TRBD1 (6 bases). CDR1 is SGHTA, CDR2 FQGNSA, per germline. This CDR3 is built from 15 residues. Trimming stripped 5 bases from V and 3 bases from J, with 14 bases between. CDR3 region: CASSPGQRIYNEQFF. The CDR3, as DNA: TGTGCCAGCAGCCCCGGACAGAGGATCTACAATGAGCAGTTCTTC.

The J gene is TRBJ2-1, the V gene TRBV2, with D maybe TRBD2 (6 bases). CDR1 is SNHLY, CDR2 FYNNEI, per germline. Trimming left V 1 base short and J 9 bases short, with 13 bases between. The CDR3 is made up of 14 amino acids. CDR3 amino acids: CASSEGVEGFEQFF. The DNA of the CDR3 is TGTGCCAGCAGTGAAGGTGTGGAGGGATTTGAGCAGTTCTTC.

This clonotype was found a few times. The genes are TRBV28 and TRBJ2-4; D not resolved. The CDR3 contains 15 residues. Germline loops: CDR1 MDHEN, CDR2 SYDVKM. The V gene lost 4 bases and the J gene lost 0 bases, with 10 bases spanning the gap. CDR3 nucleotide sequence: TGTGCCAGCAGTTCCCAAACTATAGCCAAAAACATTCAGTACTTC. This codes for CASSSQTIAKNIQYF.